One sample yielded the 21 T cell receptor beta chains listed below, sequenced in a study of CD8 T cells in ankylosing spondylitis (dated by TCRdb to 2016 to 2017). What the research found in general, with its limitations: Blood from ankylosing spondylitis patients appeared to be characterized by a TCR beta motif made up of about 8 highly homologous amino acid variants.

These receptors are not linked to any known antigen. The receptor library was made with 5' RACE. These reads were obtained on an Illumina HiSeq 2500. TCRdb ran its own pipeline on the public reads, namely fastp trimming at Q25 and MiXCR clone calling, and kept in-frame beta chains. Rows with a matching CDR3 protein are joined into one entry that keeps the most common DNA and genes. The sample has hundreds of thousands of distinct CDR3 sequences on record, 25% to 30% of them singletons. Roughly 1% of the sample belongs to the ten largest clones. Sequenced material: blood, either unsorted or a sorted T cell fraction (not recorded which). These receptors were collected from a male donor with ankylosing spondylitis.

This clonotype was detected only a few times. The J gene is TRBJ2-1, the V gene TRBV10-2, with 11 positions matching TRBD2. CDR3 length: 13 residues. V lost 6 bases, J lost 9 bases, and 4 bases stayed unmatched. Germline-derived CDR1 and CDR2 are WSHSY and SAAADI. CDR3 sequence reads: CASRTSGKFEQFF. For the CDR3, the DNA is TGCGCCAGCAGGACTAGCGGGAAGTTTGAGCAGTTCTTC.

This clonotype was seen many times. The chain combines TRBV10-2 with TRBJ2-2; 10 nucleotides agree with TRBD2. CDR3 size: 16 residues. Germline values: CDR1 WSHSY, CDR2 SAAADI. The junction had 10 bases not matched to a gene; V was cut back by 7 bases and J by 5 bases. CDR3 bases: TGCGCCAGCACCAAAGCCCTAGCGGGAGTTACCGGGGAGCTGTTTTTT. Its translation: CASTKALAGVTGELFF.

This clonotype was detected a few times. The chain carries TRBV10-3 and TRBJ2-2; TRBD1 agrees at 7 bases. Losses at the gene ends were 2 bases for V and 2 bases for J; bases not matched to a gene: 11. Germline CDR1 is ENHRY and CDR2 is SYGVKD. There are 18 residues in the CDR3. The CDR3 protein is CAISEIFSRTGNTGELFF. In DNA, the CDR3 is TGTGCCATCAGTGAGATCTTCTCCCGGACAGGCAACACCGGGGAGCTGTTTTTT.

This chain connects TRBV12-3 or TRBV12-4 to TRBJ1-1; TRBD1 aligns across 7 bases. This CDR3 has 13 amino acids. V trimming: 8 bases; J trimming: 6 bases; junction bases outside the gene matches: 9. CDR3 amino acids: CASYYRGGAEAFF. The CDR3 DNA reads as TGTGCCAGCTATTACAGGGGAGGCGCTGAAGCTTTCTTT.

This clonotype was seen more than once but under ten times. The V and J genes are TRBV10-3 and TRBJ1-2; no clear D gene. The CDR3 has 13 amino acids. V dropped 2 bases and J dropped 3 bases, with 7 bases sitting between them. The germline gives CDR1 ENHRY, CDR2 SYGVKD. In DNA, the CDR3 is TGTGCCATCAGTGAGGACGGCTACTATGGCTACACCTTC. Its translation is CAISEDGYYGYTF.

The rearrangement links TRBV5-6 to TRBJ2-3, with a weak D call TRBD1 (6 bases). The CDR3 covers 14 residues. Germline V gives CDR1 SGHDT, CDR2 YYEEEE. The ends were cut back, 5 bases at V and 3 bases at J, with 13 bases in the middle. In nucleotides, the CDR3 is TGTGCCAGCAGAACAGGGTGGGCAACAGATACGCAGTATTTT. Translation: CASRTGWATDTQYF.

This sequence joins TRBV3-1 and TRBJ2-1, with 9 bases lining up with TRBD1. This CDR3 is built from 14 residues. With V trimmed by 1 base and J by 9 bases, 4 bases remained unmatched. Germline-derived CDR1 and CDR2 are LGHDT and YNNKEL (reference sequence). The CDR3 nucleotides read TGTGCCAGCAGCCAAGGACAGGGGGGAAGTGAGCAGTTCTTC. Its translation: CASSQGQGGSEQFF.

The CDR3 sequence: CASAEGSGANVLTF. CDR3 nucleotide sequence: TGTGCCAGCGCCGAGGGCTCTGGGGCCAACGTCCTGACTTTC. The chain employs TRBV2 and TRBJ2-6; maybe TRBD2 (5 bases). CDR1 and CDR2 from the germline V gene are SNHLY and FYNNEI. The CDR3 runs 14 residues. V shed 8 bases and J shed 0 bases, with 8 bases lying between them.

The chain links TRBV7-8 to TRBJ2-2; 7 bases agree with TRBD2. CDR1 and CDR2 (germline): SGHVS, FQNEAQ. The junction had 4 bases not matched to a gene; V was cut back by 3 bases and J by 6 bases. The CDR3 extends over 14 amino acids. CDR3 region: CASSFGEGAGELFF. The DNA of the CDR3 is TGTGCCAGCAGCTTTGGGGAGGGAGCCGGGGAGCTGTTTTTT.

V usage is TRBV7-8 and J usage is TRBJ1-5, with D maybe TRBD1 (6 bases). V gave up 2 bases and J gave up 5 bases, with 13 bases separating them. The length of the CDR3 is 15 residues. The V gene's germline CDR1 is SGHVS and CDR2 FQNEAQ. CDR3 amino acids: CASSLLDSLYQPQHF. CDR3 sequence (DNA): TGTGCCAGCAGCTTATTGGACAGTCTATATCAGCCCCAGCATTTT.

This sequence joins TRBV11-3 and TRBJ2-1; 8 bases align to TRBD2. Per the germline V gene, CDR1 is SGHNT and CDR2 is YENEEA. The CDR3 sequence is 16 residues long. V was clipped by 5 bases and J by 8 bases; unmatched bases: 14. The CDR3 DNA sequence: TGTGCCAGCAGCCCACCCGCCGAAGCGGGAGAGGATGAGCAGTTCTTC. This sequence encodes CASSPPAEAGEDEQFF.

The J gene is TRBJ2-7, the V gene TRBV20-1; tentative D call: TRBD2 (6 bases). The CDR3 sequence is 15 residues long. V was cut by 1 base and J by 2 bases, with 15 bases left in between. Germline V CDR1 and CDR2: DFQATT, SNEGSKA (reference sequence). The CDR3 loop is CSARGLTSPAYEQYV. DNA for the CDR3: TGCAGTGCTAGAGGTTTAACTAGCCCTGCCTACGAGCAGTACGTC.

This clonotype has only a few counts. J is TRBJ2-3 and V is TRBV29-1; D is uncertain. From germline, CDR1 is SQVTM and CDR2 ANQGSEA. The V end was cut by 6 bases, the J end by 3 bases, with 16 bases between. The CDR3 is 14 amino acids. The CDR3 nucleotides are TGCAGCGTCTTCGCGGACGGTCGTACAGATACGCAGTATTTT. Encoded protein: CSVFADGRTDTQYF.

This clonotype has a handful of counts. CDR3 sequence: CASSKGPGGEPYEQYF. The CDR3 bases are TGTGCCAGCAGCAAAGGTCCGGGGGGAGAGCCCTACGAGCAGTACTTC. The chain employs TRBV21-1 and TRBJ2-7; the table calls TRBD1, which could not be checked here. TRBV21-1 is a listed pseudogene. The CDR3 length is 16 residues.

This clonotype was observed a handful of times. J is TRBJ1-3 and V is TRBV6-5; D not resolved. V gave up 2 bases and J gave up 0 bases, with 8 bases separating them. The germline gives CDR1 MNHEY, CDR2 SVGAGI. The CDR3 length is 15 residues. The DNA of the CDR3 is TGTGCCAGCAGTTACAGGAGACTCTCTGGAAACACCATATATTTT. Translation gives CASSYRRLSGNTIYF.

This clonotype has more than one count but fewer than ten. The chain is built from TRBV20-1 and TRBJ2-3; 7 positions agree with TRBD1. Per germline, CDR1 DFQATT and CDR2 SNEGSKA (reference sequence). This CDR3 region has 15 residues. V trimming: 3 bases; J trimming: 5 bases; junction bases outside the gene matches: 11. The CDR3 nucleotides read TGCAGTGCTAGCGGGACAGCGGTACTCGGAGATACGCAGTATTTT. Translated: CSASGTAVLGDTQYF.

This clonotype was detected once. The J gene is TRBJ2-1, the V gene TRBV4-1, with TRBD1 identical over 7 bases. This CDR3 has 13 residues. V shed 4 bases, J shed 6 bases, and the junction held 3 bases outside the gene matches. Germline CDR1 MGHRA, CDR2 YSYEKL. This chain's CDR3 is CASSLGQINEQFF. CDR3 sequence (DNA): TGCGCCAGCAGCCTGGGACAGATCAATGAGCAGTTCTTC.

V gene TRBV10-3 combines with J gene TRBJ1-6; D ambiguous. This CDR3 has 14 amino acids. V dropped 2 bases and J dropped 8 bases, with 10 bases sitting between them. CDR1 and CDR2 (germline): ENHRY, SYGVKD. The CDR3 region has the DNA TGTGCCATCAGTGAGGGTCAGGAGGATTCACCCCTCCACTTT. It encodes CAISEGQEDSPLHF.

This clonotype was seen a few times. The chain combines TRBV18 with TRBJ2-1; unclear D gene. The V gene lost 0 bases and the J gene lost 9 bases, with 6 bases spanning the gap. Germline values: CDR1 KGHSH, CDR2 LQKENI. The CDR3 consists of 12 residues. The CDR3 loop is CASSPPEGEQFF. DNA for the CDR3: TGTGCCAGCTCACCACCAGAAGGTGAGCAGTTCTTC.

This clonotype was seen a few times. Written as DNA, the CDR3 is TGCGCCAGCAGCTCGGACCTGGGCCCCGGGGAGCTGTTTTTT. This gives the protein CASSSDLGPGELFF. The chain recombines TRBV5-1 with TRBJ2-2; the D is unclear. The CDR3 spans 14 residues. Between the trimmed V and J ends, which lost 3 bases and 6 bases, there was a span of 12 bases. In germline, CDR1 is SGHRS, CDR2 YFSETQ.

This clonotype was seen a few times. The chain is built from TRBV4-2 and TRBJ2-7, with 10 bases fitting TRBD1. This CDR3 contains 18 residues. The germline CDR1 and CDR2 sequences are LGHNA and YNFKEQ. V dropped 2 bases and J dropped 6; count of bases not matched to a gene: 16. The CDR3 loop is CASSQQGQGFSSLSEQYF. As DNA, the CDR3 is TGTGCCAGCAGCCAACAGGGACAGGGGTTCTCTTCTCTCTCCGAGCAGTACTTC.